A selection of T cell receptor beta chains follows, all from one sample in a study of human T cells and chemical hapten exposure. MiXCR was run by TCRdb on the RACE reads, yielding one entry per CDR3 protein. The sample lists some 45,000 distinct CDR3 sequences, about 4.5% occurring once. The material sequenced was whole blood. The receptors were gathered from a human donor in good health. Some clones in this sample may be carry-over from other donors' samples. The CDR3 runs from the conserved cysteine through the conserved F or W. A clone size is listed for some rows: how often the clone was seen (once, few, many), or a class if it is expanded.

clone_size	v_call	cdr3_aa
many	TRBV9	CASSVEDQNIQYF
many	TRBV28	CASSLYQGKDSPLHF
NA	TRBV18	CASSPRQNSYNEQFF
many	TRBV27	CASSLSRAGGHEQFF
NA	TRBV3-1	CASSQGTRKQFF
many	TRBV15	CATSRGDLAGAWEQFF
NA	TRBV4-2	CASSPPPGLNTGELFF
many	TRBV7-9	CASSHVNRAGEDTGELFF
NA	TRBV12-3/TRBV12-4	CASKPGQGRFNYGYTF
NA	TRBV5-6	CASSLDTREKLFF
many	TRBV28	CASGLVVEQYF
many	TRBV6-5	CASSYSDGLSSPLHF
many	TRBV28	CASSLRREAFF
many	TRBV14	CASSQGTGSGQYF
many	TRBV7-9	CASSANYQPQHF
NA	TRBV6-5	CASTRIRDTEAFF